Listed below are T cell receptor beta chains from one sample, sequenced in a study of PD-1 blockade in classical Hodgkin lymphoma. Generated by immunoSEQ multiplex PCR, the TCRdb table keeps only in-frame clones and is missing some. There are tens of thousands of clones in the sample; over 75% occur only once, and around a third lies in the top ten. Here the sequenced sample was peripheral blood mononuclear cells (PBMCs), taken before the fourth cycle of nivolumab. The source is a human donor with classical Hodgkin lymphoma. CDR3s leave out the opening cysteine and the closing phenylalanine or tryptophan.

cdr3_length	v_call	j_call	cdr3_aa
15	TRBV12-5	TRBJ2-2	ASGLDLRQGATGELF
9	TRBV29-1	TRBJ1-1	SVDTNTEAF
11	TRBV27	TRBJ1-1	ASSSLLNTEAF
13	TRBV5-5	TRBJ1-3	ASSFDPSSGNTIY
13	TRBV7-6	TRBJ1-2	ASSPRDSANYGYT
13	TRBV5-6	TRBJ1-1	ASSKVGRMNTEAF
12	TRBV7-2	TRBJ1-3	ASSSGTGGNTIY
10	TRBV10-3	TRBJ1-5	AIRAEGGPQH
12	TRBV6-5	TRBJ1-1	ASSYWGGLGEAF
13	TRBV11-2	TRBJ1-1	ASSLWAGLRAEAF
10	TRBV5-6	TRBJ2-5	ASSFEAETQY
9	TRBV28	TRBJ1-1	ASSLYAEAF